This entry lists 3 T cell receptor beta chains sequenced from one sample in a study of PD-1 blockade in classical Hodgkin lymphoma. The assay was immunoSEQ multiplex PCR, and TCRdb's table has in-frame clones only and misses some. The repertoire consists of around 21,000 clones, with more than 80% occurring once and the leading ten covering around 7%. The time point is: cycle 4 day 1 (C4D1), after 5 to 7 weeks of nivolumab. Following autologous stem cell transplantation, relapse occurred in every patient, and exposure to brentuximab vedotin varied. CD8+ T cell isolation from thawed PBMCs was performed by magnetic negative selection. The sample consisted of CD8+ T cells from blood, taken before the fourth cycle of nivolumab. The origin of the receptors is a human donor with classical Hodgkin lymphoma.

The V call is TRBV2, the J call TRBJ2-7; no clear D gene. The CDR3 length is 11 residues. The V end was cut by 10 bases, the J end by 0 bases, with 7 bases between. The germline V gene encodes CDR1 SNHLY and CDR2 FYNNEI. The CDR3 loop is CATLDSYEQYF. CDR3 nucleotide sequence: TGTGCCACCCTTGACTCCTACGAGCAGTACTTC.

V and J are TRBV30 and TRBJ1-5; 8 bases match TRBD1. V was clipped by 4 bases and J by 2 bases; unmatched bases: 4. The CDR3 loop spans 14 amino acids. The germline CDR1 and CDR2 sequences are GTSNPN and SVGIG (reference sequence). The CDR3, as DNA: TGTGCCTGGACAGGGGGCCTGGGCAATCAGCCCCAGCATTTT. Protein sequence: CAWTGGLGNQPQHF.

This clone has just a few counts. This rearrangement joins TRBV7-9 to TRBJ1-5, with D possibly TRBD1 on 5 matching bases. CDR1 SEHNR and CDR2 FQNEAQ come from the germline V gene (reference sequence). V dropped 0 bases and J dropped 0 bases, with 12 bases sitting between them. The CDR3 extends over 17 amino acids. The CDR3 nucleotides read TGTGCCAGCAGCTTAGCTGGGGGACCATATAGCAATCAGCCCCAGCATTTT. Translation: CASSLAGGPYSNQPQHF.